This record covers a single T cell receptor beta chain. The length of the CDR3 is 17 residues. The germline CDR1 and CDR2 sequences are MNHNS and SASEGT. Trimming took 4 bases from V and 7 from J; bases not matched to a gene: 14. The protocol was immunoSEQ multiplex PCR, while the TCRdb copy is restricted to in-frame clones and leaves out a portion. The repertoire holds around 50,000 clones, with 86% as singletons. This specimen belongs to a study of blood T cell repertoires in COVID-19. The overall study: From the United States, Italy and Spain came samples of acute and convalescent COVID-19.

The receptor was derived from a human donor in a cohort sampled during active COVID-19. The gene calls are TRBV6-1 and TRBJ2-2; TRBD1 matches at 8 bases. Material: peripheral blood. CDR3 sequence reads: CASSVNPQGAHGGELFF. CDR3 coding DNA: TGTGCCAGCAGTGTGAACCCGCAGGGGGCGCATGGCGGGGAGCTGTTTTTT.